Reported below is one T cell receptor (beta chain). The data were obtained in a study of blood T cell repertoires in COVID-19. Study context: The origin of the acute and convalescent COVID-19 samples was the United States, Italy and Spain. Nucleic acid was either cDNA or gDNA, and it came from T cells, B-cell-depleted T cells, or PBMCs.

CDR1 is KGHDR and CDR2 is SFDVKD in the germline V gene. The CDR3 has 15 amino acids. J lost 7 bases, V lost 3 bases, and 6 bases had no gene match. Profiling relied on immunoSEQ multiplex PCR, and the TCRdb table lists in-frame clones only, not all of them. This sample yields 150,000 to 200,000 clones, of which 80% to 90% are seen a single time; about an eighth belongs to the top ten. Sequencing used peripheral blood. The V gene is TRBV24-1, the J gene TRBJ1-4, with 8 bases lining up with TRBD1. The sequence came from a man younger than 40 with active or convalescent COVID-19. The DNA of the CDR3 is TGTGCCACCAGTGATACCGGGACAGGCCTTGAAAAACTGTTTTTT. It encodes CATSDTGTGLEKLFF.